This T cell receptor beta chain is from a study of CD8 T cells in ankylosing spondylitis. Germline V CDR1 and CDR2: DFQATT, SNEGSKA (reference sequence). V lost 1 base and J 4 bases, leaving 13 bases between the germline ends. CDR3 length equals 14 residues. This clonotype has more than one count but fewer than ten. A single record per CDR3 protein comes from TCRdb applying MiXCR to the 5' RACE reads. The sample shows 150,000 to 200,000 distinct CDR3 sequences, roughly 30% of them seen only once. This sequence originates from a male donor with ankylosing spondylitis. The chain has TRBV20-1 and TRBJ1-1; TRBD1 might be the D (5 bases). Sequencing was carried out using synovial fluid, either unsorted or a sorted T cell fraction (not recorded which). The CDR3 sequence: CSARGGRVGTEAFF. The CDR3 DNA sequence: TGCAGTGCTAGAGGAGGCAGGGTTGGCACTGAAGCTTTCTTT.